This passage covers 26 T cell receptor beta chains from one sample sequenced in a study of response to subunit inactivated influenza vaccine. TCRdb re-derived calls from the RT-PCR reads in MiXCR, one entry per CDR3 protein. The data show around 530,000 distinct CDR3 sequences, with roughly 10% seen just once and roughly a tenth held by the top ten. Specimen: PBMCs from blood, collected on the day of vaccination. These receptors originate from a man between 45 and 60 years old who received an inactivated influenza vaccine.

This clonotype was counted only a few times. The J gene is TRBJ2-7, the V gene TRBV20-1, with D maybe TRBD1 (6 bases). CDR1 is DFQATT, CDR2 SNEGSKA, per germline (reference sequence). Trimming pared 5 bases from V and 5 bases from J, leaving 19 bases between. This CDR3 is built from 14 residues. The CDR3 nucleotides are TGCAGTGCTCCAATGACGGGGCAGGGGAACGAGCAGTACTTC. As protein: CSAPMTGQGNEQYF.

This clonotype has a handful of counts. The chain has TRBV15 and TRBJ2-6; 8 nucleotides line up with TRBD2. Germline V gene lookup returns CDR1 LNHNV and CDR2 YYDKDF (reference sequence). V shed 3 bases, J shed 4 bases, and the junction held 5 bases outside the gene matches. The CDR3 is made up of 16 amino acids. The CDR3 reads CATSSGGARGANVLTF. Written as DNA, the CDR3 is TGTGCCACCAGCAGCGGGGGGGCGAGAGGGGCCAACGTCCTGACTTTC. Supplemented by reference TRBV15 and TRBJ2-6, the full variable domain reads DAMVIQNPRYQVTQFGKPVTLSCSQTLNHNVMYWYQQKSSQAPKLLFHYYDKDFNNEADTPDNFQSRRPNTSFCFLDIRSPGLGDTAMYLCATSSGGARGANVLTFGAGSRLTVL.

In its sample, this clonotype was seen many times. The rearrangement uses TRBV7-2 and TRBJ2-1, with 8 bases identical to TRBD2. Germline assignment: CDR1 SGHTA and CDR2 FQGNSA. This CDR3 comprises 16 residues. J gave up 9 bases and V 0 bases, and 10 bases lay outside the gene matches. CDR3 DNA sequence: TGTGCCAGCAGCTTAGCGCAGGGTAGCGGGATGGGTGAGCAGTTCTTC. It specifies CASSLAQGSGMGEQFF.

The chain employs TRBV9 and TRBJ2-5; no reliable D call. The CDR3 runs to 16 residues. Germline CDR1 is SGDLS and CDR2 is YYNGEE. Trimming removed 0 bases at V and 5 bases at J, with 17 bases between. The DNA for the CDR3 is TGTGCCAGCAGCGTAGGGAGTCTAGTAGTGAGGGAGACCCAGTACTTC. It encodes CASSVGSLVVRETQYF.

This chain links TRBV11-2 with TRBJ1-1; 7 bases agree with TRBD1. Looked up from germline, CDR1 is SGHAT and CDR2 is FQNNGV. With 3 bases clipped from V and 1 base from J, the junction kept 14 bases outside the gene matches. The CDR3 extends over 18 amino acids. CDR3 sequence reads: CASSLMTVTRDRNTEAFF. CDR3 in DNA: TGTGCCAGCAGCTTGATGACCGTAACCCGGGACAGGAACACTGAAGCTTTCTTT.

A few counts support this clonotype. The chain joins TRBV2 to TRBJ2-7; 7 nucleotides align to TRBD2. CDR3 length equals 13 residues. CDR1 is SNHLY, CDR2 FYNNEI, per germline. Trimming took 8 bases from V and 2 from J; bases not matched to a gene: 6. CDR3: CASRDYQTYEQYF. The DNA for the CDR3 is TGTGCCAGCCGGGACTACCAGACCTACGAGCAGTACTTC.

This clonotype has a handful of counts. The chain joins TRBV9 to TRBJ1-2, with a weak D call TRBD1 (6 bases). Germline assignment: CDR1 SGDLS and CDR2 YYNGEE. The length of the CDR3 is 13 residues. The V and J ends lost 6 bases and 5 bases respectively, with 14 bases between them. CDR3: CASKGRGPYGYTF. The CDR3 nucleotides read TGTGCCAGCAAGGGCAGGGGACCTTATGGCTACACCTTC.

The chain has TRBV7-2 and TRBJ2-7; 10 bases agree with TRBD2. Germline loops: CDR1 SGHTA, CDR2 FQGNSA. This CDR3 spans 15 amino acids. The V gene end was trimmed by 4 bases and the J gene end by 4 bases; junction bases not matched to a gene: 7. The CDR3: CASSSSSGSRYEQYF. The CDR3 DNA sequence: TGTGCCAGCAGCTCGTCTAGCGGGAGTAGGTACGAGCAGTACTTC.

Ten or more counts support this clonotype. The rearrangement links TRBV2 to TRBJ2-1; D is possibly TRBD2 (6 bases). This CDR3 has 13 residues. V was trimmed by 6 bases and J by 4 bases, leaving 10 bases between them. Germline CDR1 and CDR2: SNHLY and FYNNEI. CDR3 sequence (DNA): TGTGCCAGCAGGATCGGGACTTACAATGAGCAGTTCTTC. The encoded protein is CASRIGTYNEQFF.

The V and J genes are TRBV20-1 and TRBJ2-7; tentative D call: TRBD2 (7 bases). Germline V gene lookup returns CDR1 DFQATT and CDR2 SNEGSKA (reference sequence). This CDR3 is built from 14 residues. V dropped 1 base and J dropped 2 bases, with 12 bases sitting between them. CDR3 amino acids: CSARVGGDTYEQYF. The CDR3, as DNA: TGCAGTGCTAGAGTAGGGGGGGATACCTACGAGCAGTACTTC.

This clonotype was recorded a few times. The rearrangement joins TRBV2 to TRBJ2-1; D is ambiguous. CDR1 and CDR2 from the germline V gene are SNHLY and FYNNEI. Trimming removed 7 bases from V and 0 bases from J, with 10 bases in between. The CDR3 is 14 residues long. CDR3 in amino acids: CASTRRSSYNEQFF. The CDR3 coding sequence is TGTGCCAGCACAAGGCGATCCTCCTACAATGAGCAGTTCTTC. Full variable domain (outside the CDR3, taken from reference TRBV2 and TRBJ2-1): EPEVTQTPSHQVTQMGQEVILRCVPISNHLYFYWYRQILGQKVEFLVSFYNNEISEKSEIFDDQFSVERPDGSNFTLKIRSTKLEDSAMYFCASTRRSSYNEQFFGPGTRLTVL.

This chain uses TRBV5-1 with TRBJ2-2; 12 bases align to TRBD2. The germline CDR1 and CDR2 sequences are SGHRS and YFSETQ. After removal of 0 bases from V and 6 bases from J, the junction contained 3 bases not matched to a gene. This CDR3 region has 16 residues. The CDR3 bases are TGCGCCAGCAGCTTGGCGACTAGCGGGAGACCCGGGGAGCTGTTTTTT. Amino acids: CASSLATSGRPGELFF.

The rearrangement uses TRBV12-3 or TRBV12-4 and TRBJ1-2; no firm D call. The CDR3 has 14 amino acids. The V gene lost 2 bases and the J gene lost 8 bases, with 15 bases spanning the gap. The CDR3 sequence: CASSLSPKRPGYTF. The CDR3 DNA follows: TGTGCCAGCAGTTTAAGTCCAAAAAGGCCGGGCTACACCTTC.

This clonotype has ten or more counts. CDR3 sequence: CATRLAGGSETQYF. CDR3 in DNA: TGTGCCACCAGGCTAGCGGGAGGAAGCGAGACCCAGTACTTC. The V gene is TRBV15, the J gene TRBJ2-5, with 11 bases fitting TRBD2. This CDR3 has 14 amino acids. The V gene end was trimmed by 6 bases and the J gene end by 5 bases; junction bases not matched to a gene: 5. Looked up from germline, CDR1 is LNHNV and CDR2 is YYDKDF (reference sequence).

The V and J genes are TRBV7-9 and TRBJ2-5, with D uncertain. The CDR3 sequence is 13 residues long. V was cut by 1 base and J by 3 bases, with 6 bases left in between. Germline CDR1 SEHNR, CDR2 FQNEAQ (reference sequence). The chain's CDR3 is CASSLDTKETQYF. The CDR3 DNA is TGTGCCAGCAGCTTAGATACAAAAGAGACCCAGTACTTC.

The chain uses TRBV6-5 and TRBJ1-1; the match to TRBD1 covers 9 bases. CDR3 length equals 17 residues. The germline V gene has CDR1 MNHEY and CDR2 SVGAGI. Trimming took 0 bases from V and 0 from J; bases not matched to a gene: 5. The CDR3 DNA reads TGTGCCAGCAGTTACTCGGGAGGGGACAGGGTGAACACTGAAGCTTTCTTT. This translates into CASSYSGGDRVNTEAFF.

The genes are TRBV12-3 or TRBV12-4 and TRBJ2-1; TRBD1 is a possible D gene (5 bases). V lost 3 bases to trimming and J lost 8 bases, with 20 bases between them. This CDR3 region has 16 residues. In nucleotides, the CDR3 is TGTGCCAGCAGTTTGGTTGTCCGGCAGGGCGGCGATGAGCAGTTCTTC. Translation: CASSLVVRQGGDEQFF.

The chain uses TRBV12-3 or TRBV12-4 and TRBJ2-7, with D uncertain. V dropped 5 bases and J dropped 3 bases, with 8 bases sitting between them. This CDR3 is 12 amino acids long. Here the CDR3 DNA reads TGTGCCAGCAGTCCCGCCTTCTACGAGCAGTACTTC. It encodes CASSPAFYEQYF.

This sequence joins TRBV10-3 and TRBJ1-5; tentatively, D is TRBD1 (5 bases). Trimming stripped 6 bases from V and 1 base from J, with 10 bases between. In germline, CDR1 is ENHRY, CDR2 SYGVKD. The CDR3 runs to 14 residues. The CDR3 DNA follows: TGTGCCATCAGCGCAGGGATAAGCAATCAGCCCCAGCATTTT. Translating it yields CAISAGISNQPQHF.

This clonotype was recorded only once. The rearrangement uses TRBV5-1 and TRBJ2-7; TRBD2 matches at 7 bases. Germline assignment: CDR1 SGHRS and CDR2 YFSETQ. The CDR3 extends over 14 amino acids. After removal of 0 bases from V and 4 bases from J, the junction contained 4 bases not matched to a gene. The CDR3 reads CASSLGGSEYEQYF. CDR3 sequence (DNA): TGCGCCAGCAGCTTGGGCGGGAGTGAATACGAGCAGTACTTC.

This chain connects TRBV7-2 to TRBJ2-3; D is unresolved. Germline CDR1 reads SGHTA; CDR2 reads FQGNSA. V shed 3 bases and J shed 2 bases, with 6 bases lying between them. The CDR3 is 13 amino acids. The CDR3 reads CASSFQYTDTQYF. CDR3 coding DNA: TGTGCCAGCAGCTTCCAGTACACAGATACGCAGTATTTT. The full variable domain, completed using reference TRBV7-2 and TRBJ2-3, is GAGVSQSPSNKVTEKGKDVELRCDPISGHTALYWYRQSLGQGLEFLIYFQGNSAPDKSGLPSDRFSAERTGGSVSTLTIQRTQQEDSAVYLCASSFQYTDTQYFGPGTRLTVL.

The table lists this clonotype with a few counts. The J gene is TRBJ1-2, the V gene TRBV12-3 or TRBV12-4, with D uncertain. V lost 5 bases to trimming and J lost 4 bases, with 11 bases between them. This CDR3 is 13 amino acids long. Here the CDR3 DNA reads TGTGCCAGCAGTCCCGGGCACACCTATGGCTACACCTTC. Amino acid sequence: CASSPGHTYGYTF.

A few counts support this clonotype. The chain links TRBV7-6 to TRBJ2-1; TRBD2 aligns across 9 bases. CDR3 length: 16 residues. In germline, CDR1 is SGHVS, CDR2 FNYEAQ. V lost 5 bases to trimming and J lost 1 base; unmatched junction nucleotides: 6. The CDR3 DNA follows: TGTGCCAGCAGCCCTGCGGGGGGGAGGTCCTACAATGAGCAGTTCTTC. It encodes CASSPAGGRSYNEQFF.

This clonotype was detected many times. This chain joins TRBV7-2 and TRBJ2-1, with no clear D. The CDR3 is 14 residues long. In germline, CDR1 is SGHTA, CDR2 FQGNSA. V dropped 1 base and J dropped 4 bases, with 8 bases sitting between them. CDR3 amino acids: CASSLGIDYNEQFF. The CDR3 region has the DNA TGTGCCAGCAGCTTAGGTATAGATTACAATGAGCAGTTCTTC.

This clonotype appeared a few times. The chain is built from TRBV5-1 and TRBJ2-7; 9 nucleotides match TRBD1. Losses at the gene ends were 1 base for V and 5 bases for J; bases not matched to a gene: 7. CDR1 and CDR2 from the germline V gene are SGHRS and YFSETQ. The CDR3 is made up of 15 amino acids. The CDR3 bases are TGCGCCAGCAGCTTGCAGGGACAGGGACCTGACGAGCAGTACTTC. Amino acid sequence: CASSLQGQGPDEQYF.

The chain is built from TRBV6-5 and TRBJ2-7; a weak D match, TRBD1 (7 bases). V dropped 2 bases and J dropped 0 bases, with 11 bases sitting between them. The germline CDR1 and CDR2 sequences are MNHEY and SVGAGI. The CDR3 sequence is 15 residues long. In nucleotides, the CDR3 is TGTGCCAGCAGTTACGGTCAGGGGGGCTCCTACGAGCAGTACTTC. It yields the protein CASSYGQGGSYEQYF.